This TCR beta chain appears in the sequencing data of a study of CD8+CD57+ T cells in acquired aplastic anemia. About the study: Quantities of DNA derived from sorted CD4+ and CD8+ cells averaged approximately 3.5 ug. Study results and limitations: Comparison of patients with controls identified roughly 27 shared CD8+ CDR3 sequences.

CD8+CD57+ cell expansion, shown by flow cytometry, had occurred in the patients selected for sequencing. Patients were therapy-naive when their blood was sampled. Details on this clonotype: Its specificity is unknown.

In germline, CDR1 is LGHDT, CDR2 YNNKEL (reference sequence). This CDR3 has 14 residues. Trimming removed 3 bases at V and 4 bases at J, with 13 bases between. Template material for TCR beta VDJ and CDR3 profiling consisted of genomic DNA. MiXCR was run by TCRdb on the reads, yielding one entry per CDR3 protein. The sample carries 450,000 to 550,000 distinct CDR3 sequences, over 25% recorded once. Material: sorted CD4+, CD8+, or CD8+CD57+ T cells (not recorded which) from PBMCs. The chain combines TRBV3-1 with TRBJ2-7, with D possibly being TRBD1 (6 bases). The source of this sequence is a human donor with aplastic anemia. CDR3 residues: CASSQAGVTYEQYF. The CDR3 DNA reads TGTGCCAGCAGCCAGGCAGGGGTGACGTACGAGCAGTACTTC.